This T cell receptor (beta chain) originates from a study of cytomegalovirus exposure and HLA in healthy donors. Study results and caveats: Later analysis associated a missense DCLRE1C variant with TCR beta V- and J-gene trimming.

Regarding donors, all were healthy bone marrow donors. With respect to this clone: Its antigen is still unknown.

This CDR3 comprises 14 residues. The germline CDR1 and CDR2 sequences are MDHEN and SYDVKM. V shed 3 bases and J 4 bases; nucleotides not matched to a gene: 1. The PCR was carried out with 60 Vbeta primers and 13 Jbeta primers. Only in-frame clones appear in the TCRdb table, and some are missing; sequencing was by immunoSEQ multiplex PCR. The sample consists of about 160,000 clones, about three quarters of them appearing once. The receptor was isolated from a woman in her twenties or thirties in good health and CMV-seronegative. The specimen was PBMCs. The chain combines TRBV28 with TRBJ2-2; 8 positions match TRBD2. The CDR3 region is CASSFRGGTGELFF. CDR3 in DNA: TGTGCCAGCAGTTTCCGGGGGGGCACCGGGGAGCTGTTTTTT.